The clone carrying this TCR beta chain was seen many times. What was amplified from RNA transcripts were TCR beta CDR3 regions. First-round RT-PCR with HTBI primers amplified the TCR CDR3 region. TCRdb independently ran MiXCR on the multiplex PCR reads; one entry per CDR3 protein. Among approximately 380,000 distinct CDR3 sequences listed, less than 20% were seen once. This specimen belongs to a study of T cells in Graves' hyperthyroidism and ophthalmopathy. The CDR3 spans 15 residues. The V gene's germline CDR1 is SNHLY and CDR2 FYNNEI. V was trimmed by 7 bases and J by 5 bases, leaving 17 bases between them. Ophthalmopathy patients had Clinical Activity Score at least 3, NOSPECS grade at least 4, duration under 3 months. Researchers barred patients who had uncontrolled infection, other autoimmune disease, pregnancy or lactation. Source material for PBMCs was more than 7.5 ml fresh peripheral blood.

The material sequenced was blood. This receptor was identified in a man in his late teens or twenties with Graves' ophthalmopathy. The gene calls are TRBV2 and TRBJ2-2; a possible D gene is TRBD2 (5 bases). This CDR3 reads CASNRLDPGTGELFF. CDR3 in DNA: TGTGCCAGCAATCGTCTGGACCCGGGGACCGGGGAGCTGTTTTTT.